Reported below is one T cell receptor beta chain. The data are from a study of blood T cell repertoires in COVID-19. Overall study context: Material from acute and convalescent COVID-19 was sourced from the United States, Italy and Spain. T cells, B-cell-depleted T cells, or PBMCs provided the cDNA or gDNA that served as material.

The CDR3 has 15 amino acids. V was pared by 2 bases and J by 2 bases, with 7 bases between. Germline V gives CDR1 LGHDT, CDR2 YNNKEL (reference sequence). Per the original methods: Quantification of nucleated cells was approximated via reference gene primer amplification. Libraries were prepared by immunoSEQ multiplex PCR; TCRdb keeps only in-frame clonotypes and omits some of them. V and J calls and clone size follow that table, whereas D and trimming were derived from the DNA. The data hold under 200,000 clones, with 75% to 85% observed a single time. The chain combines TRBV3-1 (or the pseudogene TRBV3-2) with TRBJ2-6; perhaps TRBD2 as D (5 bases). The sample was peripheral blood. This clonotype was sampled from a human donor in a cohort sampled during active COVID-19. In nucleotides, the CDR3 is TGTGCCAGCAGCCAAAACGGGGCTGGGGCCAACGTCCTGACTTTC. Amino acids: CASSQNGAGANVLTF.